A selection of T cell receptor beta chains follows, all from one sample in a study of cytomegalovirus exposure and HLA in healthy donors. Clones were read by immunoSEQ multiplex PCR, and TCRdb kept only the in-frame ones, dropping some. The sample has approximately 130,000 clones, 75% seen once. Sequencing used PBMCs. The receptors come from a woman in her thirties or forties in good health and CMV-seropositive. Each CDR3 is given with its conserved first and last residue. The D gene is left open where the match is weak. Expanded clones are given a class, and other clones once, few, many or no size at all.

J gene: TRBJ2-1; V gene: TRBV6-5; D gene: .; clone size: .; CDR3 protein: CASSYFFTSPSEQFF; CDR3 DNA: TGTGCCAGCAGTTATTTTTTCACTAGCCCCAGTGAGCAGTTCTTC
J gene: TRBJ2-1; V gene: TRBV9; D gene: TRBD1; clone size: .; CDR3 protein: CASTLGETGIYNEQFF; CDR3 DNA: TGTGCCAGCACCTTAGGGGAGACAGGGATATACAATGAGCAGTTCTTC
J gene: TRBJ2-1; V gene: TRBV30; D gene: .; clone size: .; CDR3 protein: CAWTPGGGWEQFF; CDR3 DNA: TGTGCCTGGACCCCTGGGGGCGGGTGGGAGCAGTTCTTC
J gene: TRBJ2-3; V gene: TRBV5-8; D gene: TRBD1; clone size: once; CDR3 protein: CASSPTGGLGDTQYF; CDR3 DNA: TGTGCCAGCAGCCCCACAGGGGGACTTGGGGATACGCAGTATTTT
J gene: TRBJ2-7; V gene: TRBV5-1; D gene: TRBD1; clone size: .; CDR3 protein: CASSIRTGTYEQYF; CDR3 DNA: TGCGCCAGCAGCATACGGACAGGGACCTACGAGCAGTACTTC
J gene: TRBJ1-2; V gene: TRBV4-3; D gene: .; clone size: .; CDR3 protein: CASSQEYPGDYNYGYTF; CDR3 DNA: TGCGCCAGCAGCCAAGAGTACCCAGGAGACTATAACTATGGCTACACCTTC
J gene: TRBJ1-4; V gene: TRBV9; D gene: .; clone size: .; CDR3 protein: CASSVGSQENEKLFF; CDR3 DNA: TGTGCCAGCAGCGTAGGGAGTCAAGAAAATGAAAAACTGTTTTTT
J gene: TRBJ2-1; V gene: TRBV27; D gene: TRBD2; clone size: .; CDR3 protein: CASSFRAGDNEQFF; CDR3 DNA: TGTGCCAGCAGTTTTCGGGCGGGAGACAATGAGCAGTTCTTC
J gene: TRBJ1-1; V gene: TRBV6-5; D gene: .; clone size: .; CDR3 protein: CASSPPGRGAFF; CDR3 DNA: TGTGCCAGCAGCCCCCCAGGGAGGGGAGCTTTCTTT
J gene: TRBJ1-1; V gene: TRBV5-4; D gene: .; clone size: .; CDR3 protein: CASSPRRGQNTEAFF; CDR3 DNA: TGTGCCAGCAGCCCCCGGAGGGGCCAGAACACTGAAGCTTTCTTT
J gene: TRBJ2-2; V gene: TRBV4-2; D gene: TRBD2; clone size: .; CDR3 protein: CASSPSGTSDTGELFF; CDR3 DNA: TGTGCCAGCAGCCCGTCCGGGACTAGCGACACCGGGGAGCTGTTTTTT
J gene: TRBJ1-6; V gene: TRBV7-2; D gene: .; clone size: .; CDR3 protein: CASSLVPGPGNSPLHF; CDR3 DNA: TGTGCCAGCAGCTTAGTTCCCGGCCCGGGGAATTCACCCCTCCACTTT
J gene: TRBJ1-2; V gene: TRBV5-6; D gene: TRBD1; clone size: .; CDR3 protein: CASSRDRDSYGYTF; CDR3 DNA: TGTGCCAGCAGCCGGGACAGGGATTCCTATGGCTACACCTTC
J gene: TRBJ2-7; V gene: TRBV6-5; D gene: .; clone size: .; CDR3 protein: CASSARGLRQYF; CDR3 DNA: TGTGCCAGCAGTGCCCGGGGGTTGCGGCAGTACTTC
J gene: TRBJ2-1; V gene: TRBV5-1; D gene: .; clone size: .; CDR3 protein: CASSFQGFSYNEQFF; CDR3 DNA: TGCGCCAGCAGCTTTCAGGGGTTTTCCTACAATGAGCAGTTCTTC
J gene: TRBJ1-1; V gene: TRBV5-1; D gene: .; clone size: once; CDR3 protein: CASSTAGGSTEAFF; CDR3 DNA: TGCGCCAGCAGCACCGCGGGGGGAAGCACTGAAGCTTTCTTT
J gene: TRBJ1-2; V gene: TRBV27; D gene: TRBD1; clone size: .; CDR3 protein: CASRDRGFNYGYTF; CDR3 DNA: TGTGCCAGCAGGGACAGGGGTTTCAACTATGGCTACACCTTC
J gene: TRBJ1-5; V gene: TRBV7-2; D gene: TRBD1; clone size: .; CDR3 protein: CASSLQGTGIQPQHF; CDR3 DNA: TGTGCCAGCAGCCTCCAAGGGACAGGGATCCAGCCCCAGCATTTT
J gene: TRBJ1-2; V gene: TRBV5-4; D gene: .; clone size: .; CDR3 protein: CASSLIDSPYYGYTF; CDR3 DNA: TGTGCCAGCAGCTTGATCGACAGCCCCTACTATGGCTACACCTTC
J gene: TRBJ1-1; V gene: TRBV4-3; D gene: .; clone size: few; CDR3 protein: CASSQETDQRGTEAFF; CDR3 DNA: TGCGCCAGCAGCCAAGAAACCGACCAAAGGGGCACTGAAGCTTTCTTT
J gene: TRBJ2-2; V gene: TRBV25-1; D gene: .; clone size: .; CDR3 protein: CASSRGTGELFF; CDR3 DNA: TGTGCCAGCAGTCGGGGCACCGGGGAGCTGTTTTTT
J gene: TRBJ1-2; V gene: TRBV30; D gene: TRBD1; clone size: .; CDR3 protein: CAWSEQGARYGYTF; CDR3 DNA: TGTGCCTGGAGTGAACAGGGGGCCCGCTATGGCTACACCTTC
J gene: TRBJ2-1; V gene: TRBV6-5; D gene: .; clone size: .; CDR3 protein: CASSRMDEQFF; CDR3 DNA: TGTGCCAGCAGCAGGATGGATGAGCAGTTCTTC
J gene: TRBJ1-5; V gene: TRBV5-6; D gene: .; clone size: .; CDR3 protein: CASSLDRDQPQHF; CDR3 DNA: TGTGCCAGCAGCTTGGACAGAGATCAGCCCCAGCATTTT
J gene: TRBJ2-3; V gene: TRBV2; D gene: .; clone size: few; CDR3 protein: CASRALAGQTSYTQYF; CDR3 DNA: TGTGCCAGCAGGGCGCTGGCGGGGCAGACCAGCTATACGCAGTATTTT
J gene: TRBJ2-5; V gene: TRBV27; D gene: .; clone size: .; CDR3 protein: CASSLSWLRRSETQYF; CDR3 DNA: TGTGCCAGCAGTTTATCGTGGCTTCGGCGGAGTGAGACCCAGTACTTC
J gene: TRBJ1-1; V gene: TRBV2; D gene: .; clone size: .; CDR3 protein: CASSEARRGEAFF; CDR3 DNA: TGTGCCAGCAGTGAAGCACGTAGGGGTGAAGCTTTCTTT
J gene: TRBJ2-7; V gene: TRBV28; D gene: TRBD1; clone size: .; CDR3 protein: CASSFRDRVGYEQYF; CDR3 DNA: TGTGCCAGCAGTTTCCGGGACAGGGTTGGGTACGAGCAGTACTTC
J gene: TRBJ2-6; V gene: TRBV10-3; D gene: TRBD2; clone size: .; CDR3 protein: CAITARLAGDPPGANVLTF; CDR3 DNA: TGTGCCATCACCGCCCGACTAGCGGGAGACCCGCCTGGGGCCAACGTCCTGACTTTC
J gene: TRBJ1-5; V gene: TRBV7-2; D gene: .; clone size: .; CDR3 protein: CASSLATSPGQPQHF; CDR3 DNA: TGTGCCAGCAGCTTAGCGACCAGCCCGGGTCAGCCCCAGCATTTT
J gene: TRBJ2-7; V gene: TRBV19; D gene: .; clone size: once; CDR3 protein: CASSAGQNNYEQYF; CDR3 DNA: TGTGCCAGTAGTGCGGGACAGAACAATTACGAGCAGTACTTC
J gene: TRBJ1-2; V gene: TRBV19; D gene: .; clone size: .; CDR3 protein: CASQGNYGYTF; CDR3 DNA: TGTGCCAGCCAGGGGAATTATGGCTACACCTTC
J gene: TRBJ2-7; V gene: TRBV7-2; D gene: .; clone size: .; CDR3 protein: CASSPGHSYEQYF; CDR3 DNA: TGTGCCAGCAGCCCGGGACATAGCTACGAGCAGTACTTC
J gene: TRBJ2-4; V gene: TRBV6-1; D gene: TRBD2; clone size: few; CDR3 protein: CASSDGTRAENIQYF; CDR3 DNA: TGTGCCAGCAGTGATGGGACTAGGGCGGAAAACATTCAGTACTTC
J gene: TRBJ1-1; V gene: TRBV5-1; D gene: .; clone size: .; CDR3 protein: CASSARYVDTEAFF; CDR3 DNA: TGCGCCAGCAGCGCGCGGTATGTGGACACTGAAGCTTTCTTT
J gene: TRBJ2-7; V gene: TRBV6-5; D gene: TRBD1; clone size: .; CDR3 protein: CASSYYGTGVRNEQYF; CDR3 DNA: TGTGCCAGCAGTTACTACGGAACAGGGGTGAGGAACGAGCAGTACTTC
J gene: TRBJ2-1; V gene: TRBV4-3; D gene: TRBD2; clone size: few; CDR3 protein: CASSQGSGSLHEQFF; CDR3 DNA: TGCGCCAGCAGCCAAGGTAGCGGGAGTTTGCATGAGCAGTTCTTC
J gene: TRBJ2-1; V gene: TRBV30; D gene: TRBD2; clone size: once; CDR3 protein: CAWSVGLAGRDEQFF; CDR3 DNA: TGTGCCTGGAGTGTAGGACTAGCGGGACGGGATGAGCAGTTCTTC
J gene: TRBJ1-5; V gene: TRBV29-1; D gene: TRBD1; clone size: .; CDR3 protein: CSVGGQGDQHF; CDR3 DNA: TGCAGCGTTGGAGGACAGGGGGACCAGCATTTT
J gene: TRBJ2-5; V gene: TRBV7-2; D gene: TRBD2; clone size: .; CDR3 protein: CASSPPGGAGGETQYF; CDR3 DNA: TGTGCCAGCAGCCCCCCAGGCGGGGCGGGGGGGGAGACCCAGTACTTC
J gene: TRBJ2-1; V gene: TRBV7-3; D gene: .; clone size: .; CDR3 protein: CASSLYRINEQFF; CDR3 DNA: TGTGCCAGCAGCTTATACAGGATCAATGAGCAGTTCTTC
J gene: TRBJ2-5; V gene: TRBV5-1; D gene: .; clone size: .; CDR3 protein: CASSPQETGTQYF; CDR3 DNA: TGCGCCAGCAGCCCCCAGGAGACAGGGACCCAGTACTTC
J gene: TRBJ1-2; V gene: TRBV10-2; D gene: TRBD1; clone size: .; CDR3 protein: CASSQWETGMFYGYTF; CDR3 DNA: TGCGCCAGCAGTCAATGGGAGACAGGGATGTTCTATGGCTACACCTTC
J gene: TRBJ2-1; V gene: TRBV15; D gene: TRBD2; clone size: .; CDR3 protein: CATSRTTSGRMSYNEQFF; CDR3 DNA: TGTGCCACCAGCAGAACCACTAGCGGGAGAATGTCCTACAATGAGCAGTTCTTC
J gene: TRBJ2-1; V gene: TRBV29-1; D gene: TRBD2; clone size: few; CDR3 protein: CSVLSLAGGWNEQFF; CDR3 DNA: TGCAGCGTCTTATCACTAGCGGGAGGTTGGAATGAGCAGTTCTTC
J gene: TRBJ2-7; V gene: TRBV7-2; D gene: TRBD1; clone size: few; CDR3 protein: CASSLGTGNYEQYF; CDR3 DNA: TGTGCCAGCAGCTTGGGGACAGGGAACTACGAGCAGTACTTC
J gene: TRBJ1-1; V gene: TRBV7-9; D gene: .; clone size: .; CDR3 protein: CASSLGWGAEAFF; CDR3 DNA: TGTGCCAGCAGCCTAGGATGGGGGGCTGAAGCTTTCTTT
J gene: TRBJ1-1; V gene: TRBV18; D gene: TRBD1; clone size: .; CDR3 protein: CASSAGTGEAFF; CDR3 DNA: TGTGCCAGCTCAGCCGGGACAGGGGAAGCTTTCTTT
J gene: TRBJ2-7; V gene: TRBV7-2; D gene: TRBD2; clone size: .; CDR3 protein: CASSLAAGTSSYEQYF; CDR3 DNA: TGTGCCAGCAGCTTAGCGGCGGGGACTAGCAGCTACGAGCAGTACTTC
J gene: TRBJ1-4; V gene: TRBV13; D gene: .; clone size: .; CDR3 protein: CASSLERAAGADEKLFF; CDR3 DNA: TGTGCCAGCAGCTTAGAAAGGGCGGCAGGGGCGGATGAAAAACTGTTTTTT
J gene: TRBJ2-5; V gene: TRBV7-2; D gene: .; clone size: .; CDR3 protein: CASSSPGRVWYQETQYF; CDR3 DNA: TGTGCCAGCAGCTCCCCTGGGCGGGTCTGGTACCAAGAGACCCAGTACTTC
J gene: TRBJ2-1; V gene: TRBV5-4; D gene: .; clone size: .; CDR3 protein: CASSLLVTAEQFF; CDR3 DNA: TGTGCCAGCAGCTTACTAGTCACGGCTGAGCAGTTCTTC